This section outlines one T cell receptor beta chain sequence together with its context. There are a few counts of this clone. The antigen it binds to is not known. No much larger clone exists at a distance of one base, and base qualities are not known. The sample originates from a study of blood T cell repertoires in COVID-19 (dated by TCRdb to 2019 to 2021). Some background on the complete study: Collaborator samples came from the United States, Italy and Spain and covered acute and convalescent phases of COVID-19. The prospective study material was composed of cDNA or gDNA derived from T cells, B-cell-depleted T cells, or PBMCs. Deeply sampled blood TCRbeta repertoires from subjects exposed to, actively infected with, or recovered from COVID-19 were included in the dataset. A freely available public database, intended as a resource for researchers studying the immune response to SARS-CoV-2, is where the repertoires were released. Samples came from the ongoing ImmuneRACE study (first 160 participants) plus 1,254 subjects from 6 global collaborators. The sample metadata nearly always contained a de-identified subject ID, COVID-19 status, age in years and sex. Where HLA class I and class II types were available, the types were taken from metadata supplied by the sample provider, not from assay-based typing. The full study reports these points: Clinical and demographic metadata were provided uncurated, with the amount varying by source and participant.

Collaborating institutions collected whole blood in K2EDTA tubes following their own protocols. For TCRbeta analysis, collaborator samples were shipped as frozen whole blood, as isolated PBMCs, or as DNA extracted from either sample type. CDR1 and CDR2 are drawn from the germline V gene: MDHEN, SYDVKM. The CDR3 spans 15 residues, from the cysteine through the phenylalanine. Left in the record is the CDR3 DNA by itself, 45 bases read in frame from the first base. The junction carries 15 bases between V and J, which are trimmed by 7 bases and 1 base respectively. TCRbeta CDR3 regions were amplified from genomic DNA by means of the immunoSEQ Assay, a bias-controlled multiplex PCR. The authors' analysis ran thus. The number of nucleated cells in each sample was estimated by amplification of reference gene primers within the assay. To quantify the absolute abundance of each unique TCRbeta CDR3 rearrangement, sequence reads were collapsed and filtered. Productive Simpson clonality was computed per sample as the square root of Simpson's diversity index over productive rearrangements. The table was pulled from immuneACCESS by TCRdb, which kept in-frame rearrangements only. Such tables lose some clones; where checked, under half of the loss comes from unresolved V genes, and the rest has no known cause. V and J calls and clone size follow that table, whereas D and trimming were derived from the DNA. The sample table shows 25,000 to 30,000 clones, and about 80% are seen once. Nearly 40% of the sample is taken by the ten largest.

The sequencing input was peripheral blood. The rearrangement combines TRBV28 with TRBJ2-3; the D gene is unclear. This clonotype was obtained from a man in his 70s with acute or convalescent COVID-19. The CDR3 region reads CASTSYGAGTDTQYF. The bases are TGTGCCAGCACCTCCTATGGTGCCGGCACAGATACGCAGTATTTT.